A single sample is the source of the 32 T cell receptor beta chains below, sequenced in a study of early T cells in non-severe SARS-CoV-2 infection. TCRdb re-analysed the 5' RACE reads in MiXCR, keeping a single row per CDR3 protein. The sample yields 65,000 to 75,000 distinct CDR3 sequences, 4.6% seen once. Sequencing was performed on whole blood, taken at baseline. Source of these receptors: an adult who was a healthcare worker with PCR-confirmed SARS-CoV-2 infection or an uninfected control (not recorded which). The donor label of this sample is uncertain.

Here the CDR3 reads CASSYGQGRHTEAFF. The CDR3 DNA reads TGTGCCAGCAGCTACGGACAGGGGCGACACACTGAAGCTTTCTTT. The V and J genes are TRBV7-9 and TRBJ1-1; 9 bases are shared with TRBD1. This CDR3 is built from 15 residues. Germline CDR1 SEHNR, CDR2 FQNEAQ (reference sequence). The ends lost 4 bases at V and 3 bases at J; junction bases unmatched: 6.

A few counts support this clonotype. The chain has TRBV7-8 and TRBJ1-5; D possibly corresponds to TRBD1 (5 bases). This CDR3 is built from 15 residues. Germline CDR1 SGHVS, CDR2 FQNEAQ. V dropped 1 base and J dropped 4 bases, with 11 bases sitting between them. CDR3: CASSLGQRGNQPQHF. The CDR3 DNA reads as TGTGCCAGCAGCTTAGGACAGCGAGGGAATCAGCCCCAGCATTTT.

This clonotype was counted a few times. The chain uses TRBV15 and TRBJ2-2; TRBD1 matches 9 bases. With 5 bases clipped from V and 2 bases from J, the junction kept 6 bases outside the gene matches. The CDR3 contains 16 residues. In germline, CDR1 is LNHNV, CDR2 YYDKDF (reference sequence). This CDR3 is CATSGGTGFNTGELFF. The CDR3 DNA reads TGTGCCACCAGCGGAGGGACAGGGTTTAACACCGGGGAGCTGTTTTTT.

V gene TRBV5-8 combines with J gene TRBJ2-2; 9 positions agree with TRBD1. Germline CDR1 and CDR2: SGHTS and YDEGEE. This CDR3 has 15 amino acids. With V trimmed by 5 bases and J by 4 bases, 6 bases remained unmatched. Written as DNA, the CDR3 is TGTGCCAGCAGTCTAGGACAGGGGCTCACCGGGGAGCTGTTTTTT. Amino acids: CASSLGQGLTGELFF.

J is TRBJ1-6 and V is TRBV13; TRBD1 matches 11 bases. Germline loops: CDR1 PRHDT, CDR2 FYEKMQ (reference sequence). CDR3 length: 15 residues. The V and J ends lost 5 bases and 6 bases, in that order; junction bases with no gene match: 3. The CDR3 DNA is TGTGCCAGCAGCACAGGGACAGGGGGTAATTCACCCCTCCACTTT. It encodes CASSTGTGGNSPLHF.

This clonotype was counted only a few times. The chain recombines TRBV11-1 with TRBJ2-2, with D possibly TRBD1 on 6 matching bases. From germline, CDR1 is SGHAT and CDR2 FQDESV (reference sequence). This CDR3 region has 17 residues. Trimming pared 1 base from V and 2 bases from J, leaving 14 bases between. For the CDR3, the DNA is TGTGCCAGCAGCTTAGGGTCTTGGGACACCAACACCGGGGAGCTGTTTTTT. Amino acids: CASSLGSWDTNTGELFF.

The V gene is TRBV3-1, the J gene TRBJ2-1, with D perhaps TRBD1 (6 bases). Trimming shortened V by 4 bases and J by 10 bases, and 11 bases separated the two germline ends. Germline CDR1 reads LGHDT; CDR2 reads YNNKEL (reference sequence). The CDR3 runs to 12 residues. The CDR3 DNA sequence: TGTGCCAGCAGCCTTAGAACAGGGGAGCAGTTCTTC. This gives the protein CASSLRTGEQFF.

V gene TRBV28 combines with J gene TRBJ2-7, with 10 bases matching TRBD2. Germline CDR1 reads MDHEN; CDR2 reads SYDVKM. V lost 6 bases to trimming and J lost 0 bases; unmatched junction nucleotides: 5. This CDR3 is built from 15 residues. In DNA, the CDR3 is TGTGCCAGCAGGCCAACTAGCGGGGCCTCCTACGAGCAGTACTTC. It codes for CASRPTSGASYEQYF.

This clonotype occurred a few times. The rearrangement joins TRBV28 to TRBJ2-7, with 14 bases identical to TRBD2. In germline, CDR1 is MDHEN, CDR2 SYDVKM. The ends lost 3 bases at V and 3 bases at J; junction bases unmatched: 1. This CDR3 region has 15 residues. The CDR3: CASSFGTSGSYEQYF. CDR3 sequence (DNA): TGTGCCAGCAGTTTCGGGACTAGCGGGAGCTACGAGCAGTACTTC.

This clonotype was seen a handful of times. This chain uses TRBV2 with TRBJ2-5, with 9 bases fitting TRBD2. The V segment lost 5 bases and the J segment 3 bases; nucleotides outside the gene matches: 1. This CDR3 comprises 13 residues. Germline V gene lookup returns CDR1 SNHLY and CDR2 FYNNEI. The CDR3 is CASSRLAEETQYF. In DNA, the CDR3 is TGTGCCAGCAGTCGACTAGCGGAAGAGACCCAGTACTTC. The variable domain in full, completed from reference TRBV2 and TRBJ2-5, reads EPEVTQTPSHQVTQMGQEVILRCVPISNHLYFYWYRQILGQKVEFLVSFYNNEISEKSEIFDDQFSVERPDGSNFTLKIRSTKLEDSAMYFCASSRLAEETQYFGPGTRLLVL.

The V gene is TRBV6-5, the J gene TRBJ1-1; maybe TRBD1 (5 bases). This CDR3 is built from 15 residues. CDR1 and CDR2 (germline): MNHEY, SVGAGI. Trimming stripped 0 bases from V and 2 bases from J, with 10 bases between. As DNA, the CDR3 is TGTGCCAGCAGTTACTCTATCAGGGTAAACACTGAAGCTTTCTTT. This sequence encodes CASSYSIRVNTEAFF.

This clonotype was observed a handful of times. The chain employs TRBV19 and TRBJ1-4; D remains ambiguous. Germline V CDR1 and CDR2: LNHDA, SQIVND (reference sequence). The CDR3 extends over 15 amino acids. The V end lost 0 bases, the J end lost 0 bases, and 5 bases lay between the germline ends. The CDR3: CASSIERTTNEKLFF. As DNA, the CDR3 is TGTGCCAGTAGTATAGAACGGACAACTAATGAAAAACTGTTTTTT.

This clonotype was seen only a few times. The rearrangement links TRBV11-2 to TRBJ2-1; 11 positions agree with TRBD2. Trimming cost V 5 bases and J 10 bases; bases outside gene matches: 16. CDR1 is SGHAT and CDR2 is FQNNGV in the germline V gene. CDR3 length: 17 amino acids. DNA of the CDR3: TGTGCCAGCAGCCTTAGCGGGGGGGGCATCATTTTGGAGGAGCAGTTCTTC. It is translated as CASSLSGGGIILEEQFF.

Worth noting for this clonotype: One base away lies a much larger clone, so this may be a sequencing read error. The chain combines TRBV18 with TRBJ2-7; 9 bases agree with TRBD1. In germline, CDR1 is KGHSH, CDR2 LQKENI. This CDR3 spans 15 amino acids. CDR3 coding DNA: TGTGCCAGCTCACCCCCGGGACAGGGAACCTACGAGCCGTACTTC. It yields the protein CASSPPGQGTYEPYF.

V usage is TRBV10-3 and J usage is TRBJ2-1; 9 bases line up with TRBD2. The V gene end was trimmed by 5 bases and the J gene end by 4 bases; junction bases not matched to a gene: 3. The CDR3 is made up of 14 amino acids. Germline values: CDR1 ENHRY, CDR2 SYGVKD. The chain's CDR3 is CAISPSGGYNEQFF. Here the CDR3 DNA reads TGTGCCATCAGTCCCAGCGGGGGGTACAATGAGCAGTTCTTC.

In its sample, this clonotype was seen many times. One end of the junction varies from germline; a read error may be responsible. The chain carries TRBV30 and TRBJ2-4; the match to TRBD2 covers 13 bases. Germline values: CDR1 GTSNPN, CDR2 SVGIG (reference sequence). This CDR3 region has 14 residues. The CDR3 reads CVWSEPQTLAGGNF. In DNA, the CDR3 is TGTGTCTGGAGTGAACCCCAAACACTAGCGGGGGGGAACTTC.

This clonotype occurred many times. The chain joins TRBV10-3 to TRBJ1-5; D is perhaps TRBD1 (5 bases). Germline values: CDR1 ENHRY, CDR2 SYGVKD. This CDR3 contains 15 residues. The ends were cut back, 4 bases at V and 0 bases at J, with 10 bases in the middle. The chain's CDR3 is CAISGQLNSNQPQHF. The CDR3 DNA reads as TGTGCCATCAGTGGACAGCTTAATAGCAATCAGCCCCAGCATTTT.

This clonotype was recorded at least ten times. The chain combines TRBV7-2 with TRBJ1-6; D is unresolved. CDR1 SGHTA and CDR2 FQGNSA come from the germline V gene. This CDR3 comprises 14 residues. V lost 3 bases and J 7 bases, leaving 10 bases between the germline ends. DNA of the CDR3: TGTGCCAGCAGCTTGGGGATTATCAATTCACCCCTCCACTTT. Translated: CASSLGIINSPLHF.

The chain carries TRBV5-6 and TRBJ2-4; unclear D gene. The CDR3 length is 15 residues. Trimming took 0 bases from V and 8 from J, leaving 15 bases between them. The germline V gene encodes CDR1 SGHDT and CDR2 YYEEEE. The CDR3 region is CASSLEVDGGDIQYF. CDR3 sequence (DNA): TGTGCCAGCAGCTTGGAAGTTGACGGTGGTGACATTCAGTACTTC. The complete variable domain, with remaining parts taken from reference TRBV5-6 and TRBJ2-4, reads DAGVTQSPTHLIKTRGQQVTLRCSPKSGHDTVSWYQQALGQGPQFIFQYYEEEERQRGNFPDRFSGHQFPNYSSELNVNALLLGDSALYLCASSLEVDGGDIQYFGAGTRLSVL.

This clonotype appeared many times. This sequence joins TRBV6-6 and TRBJ2-5; possibly TRBD1 or TRBD2 for D (5 bases each). Germline lookup yields CDR1 MNHNY and CDR2 SVGAGI (reference sequence). V lost 2 bases, J lost 5 bases, and 12 bases lay in between. CDR3 length: 14 residues. Here the CDR3 DNA reads TGTGCCAGCAGTTACGGCAGGGACGGGGAGACCCAGTACTTC. This codes for CASSYGRDGETQYF.

This clonotype was detected ten times or more. The rearrangement joins TRBV11-3 to TRBJ2-3; maybe TRBD2 (6 bases). Trimming took off 2 bases at V and 6 bases at J, with 15 bases between the two ends. Germline V gene data show CDR1 as SGHNT and CDR2 as YENEEA. This CDR3 contains 15 residues. The CDR3 is CASSLYRGVADTQYF. CDR3 DNA: TGTGCCAGCAGCTTATACCGCGGGGTCGCGGATACGCAGTATTTT.

This clonotype was observed a handful of times. CDR3 amino acids: CASSLRGGLAADPYNEQFF. The CDR3 coding sequence is TGTGCCAGCAGCTTAAGGGGGGGACTAGCGGCCGACCCTTACAATGAGCAGTTCTTC. The J gene is TRBJ2-1, the V gene TRBV7-2; 11 bases are a match to TRBD2. In germline, CDR1 is SGHTA, CDR2 FQGNSA. The CDR3 has 19 residues. V gave up 2 bases and J gave up 4 bases; unmatched junction bases: 13.

In this sample, this clonotype turned up many times. The V gene is TRBV27, the J gene TRBJ2-3; 8 nucleotides line up with TRBD2. CDR1 and CDR2 from the germline V gene are MNHEY and SMNVEV (reference sequence). V shed 6 bases and J 2 bases; nucleotides not matched to a gene: 7. CDR3 length: 15 residues. CDR3 residues: CASRFLGLATDTQYF. In DNA form, the CDR3 reads TGTGCCAGCAGGTTCCTAGGACTAGCCACAGATACGCAGTATTTT.

This clonotype was detected a few times. J is TRBJ1-2 and V is TRBV20-1; tentative D call: TRBD1 (5 bases). Germline V lookup: CDR1 DFQATT, CDR2 SNEGSKA (reference sequence). V was shortened by 5 bases and J by 3 bases, with 13 bases between the two germline ends. The CDR3 spans 13 residues. The CDR3 is CSALKGIDYGYTF. CDR3 bases: TGCAGTGCTTTAAAGGGGATCGACTATGGCTACACCTTC.

This clonotype came up many times. V usage is TRBV5-1 and J usage is TRBJ1-1; D not resolved. Germline V gene sequence: CDR1 SGHRS, CDR2 YFSETQ. V lost 4 bases to trimming and J lost 1 base, with 14 bases between them. This CDR3 is built from 15 residues. The chain's CDR3 is CASSTMQQSNTEAFF. In DNA form, the CDR3 reads TGCGCCAGCAGCACGATGCAACAGTCGAACACTGAAGCTTTCTTT.

This clonotype was seen ten or more times. The chain carries TRBV6-5 and TRBJ1-2; possible D gene TRBD1, 5 bases. V was trimmed by 0 bases and J by 4 bases, leaving 12 bases between them. This CDR3 has 15 residues. The V gene's germline CDR1 is MNHEY and CDR2 SVGAGI. The CDR3 bases are TGTGCCAGCAGTTACTCACAGGCCAACCGCTATGGCTACACCTTC. This codes for CASSYSQANRYGYTF.

The table lists this clonotype with many counts. The chain combines TRBV7-9 with TRBJ1-6; D is ambiguous. This CDR3 contains 15 residues. Germline CDR1 reads SEHNR; CDR2 reads FQNEAQ (reference sequence). Trimming removed 0 bases from V and 12 bases from J, with 15 bases in between. CDR3 DNA sequence: TGTGCCAGCAGCTTAGCAGGGCCTCCGGTTTTACCCCTCCACTTT. Translation gives CASSLAGPPVLPLHF. The variable domain in full, with the rest retrieved from reference TRBV7-9 and TRBJ1-6, is DTGVSQNPRHKITKRGQNVTFRCDPISEHNRLYWYRQTLGQGPEFLTYFQNEAQLEKSRLLSDRFSAERPKGSFSTLEIQRTEQGDSAMYLCASSLAGPPVLPLHFGNGTRLTVT.

This clonotype was seen repeatedly, ten times or more. The chain couples TRBV29-1 to TRBJ1-2; 7 bases agree with TRBD1. Unmatched junction bases numbered 11, after V lost 6 bases and J lost 4 bases. Per the germline V gene, CDR1 is SQVTM and CDR2 is ANQGSEA. This CDR3 is built from 14 residues. The CDR3 sequence: CSVRETGKGYGYTF. The CDR3 DNA reads TGCAGCGTGAGGGAGACAGGGAAGGGCTATGGCTACACCTTC. Full variable domain (outside the CDR3, taken from reference TRBV29-1 and TRBJ1-2): SAVISQKPSRDICQRGTSLTIQCQVDSQVTMMFWYRQQPGQSLTLIATANQGSEATYESGFVIDKFPISRPNLTFSTLTVSNMSPEDSSIYLCSVRETGKGYGYTFGSGTRLTVV.

This clonotype has ten or more counts. The V gene is TRBV10-3, the J gene TRBJ2-7, with 10 bases lining up with TRBD2. Germline CDR1 and CDR2: ENHRY and SYGVKD. With V trimmed by 3 bases and J by 11 bases, 10 bases remained unmatched. This CDR3 spans 14 amino acids. The CDR3 loop reads CAISDQVAGGRKYF. The DNA of the CDR3 is TGTGCCATCAGTGACCAGGTAGCGGGGGGTCGGAAGTACTTC.

This clonotype showed up many times. The chain couples TRBV21-1 to TRBJ1-5; the D call of TRBD1 is as the table states it, not checked on the DNA. TRBV21-1 constitutes a pseudogene. The CDR3 is 17 residues long. CDR3 loop: CASSMSRRGHSNQPQHF. CDR3 nucleotides: TGTGCCAGCAGCATGAGTAGAAGGGGGCATAGCAATCAGCCCCAGCATTTT.

In its sample, this clonotype was seen many times. The V call is TRBV4-2, the J call TRBJ2-2; TRBD2 matches at 12 bases. J gave up 6 bases and V 3 bases, and 8 bases lay outside the gene matches. This CDR3 contains 17 residues. Looked up from germline, CDR1 is LGHNA and CDR2 is YNFKEQ. The chain's CDR3 is CASSQPLAGGGSGELFF. DNA for the CDR3: TGTGCCAGCAGCCAGCCACTAGCGGGGGGCGGTTCCGGGGAGCTGTTTTTT.

This clonotype was observed at least ten times. V gene TRBV5-4 combines with J gene TRBJ2-2; tentatively, D is TRBD1 or TRBD2 (5 bases each). The V gene lost 7 bases and the J gene lost 5 bases, with 24 bases spanning the gap. CDR3 length: 17 residues. Germline CDR1 reads SGHNT; CDR2 reads YYREEE (reference sequence). The CDR3 coding sequence is TGTGCCAGCCGATTCGGGGAATCGATTGGGACGACCGGGGAGCTGTTTTTT. Translated, it gives CASRFGESIGTTGELFF.